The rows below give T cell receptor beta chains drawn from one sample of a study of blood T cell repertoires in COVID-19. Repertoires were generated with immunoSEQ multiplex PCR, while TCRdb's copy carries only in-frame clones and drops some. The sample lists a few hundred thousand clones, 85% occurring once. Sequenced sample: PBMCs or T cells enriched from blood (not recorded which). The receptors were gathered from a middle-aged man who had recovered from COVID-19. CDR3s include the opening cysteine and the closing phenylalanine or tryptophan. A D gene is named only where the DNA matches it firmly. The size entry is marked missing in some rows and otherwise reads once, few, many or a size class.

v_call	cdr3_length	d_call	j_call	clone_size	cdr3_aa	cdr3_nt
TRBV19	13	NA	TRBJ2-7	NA	CASSNPGPYEQYF	TGTGCCAGTAGTAATCCAGGCCCCTACGAGCAGTACTTC
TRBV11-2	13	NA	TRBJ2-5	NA	CASSRAFQETQYF	TGTGCCAGCAGCCGCGCGTTTCAAGAGACCCAGTACTTC
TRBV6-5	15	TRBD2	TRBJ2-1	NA	CASSPSGGGYNEQFF	TGTGCCAGCAGTCCGAGCGGGGGCGGATACAATGAGCAGTTCTTC
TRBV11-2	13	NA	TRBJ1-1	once	CASSANQGPKAFF	TGTGCCAGCAGCGCAAATCAGGGGCCCAAAGCTTTCTTT
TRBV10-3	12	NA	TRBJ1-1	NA	CAISTGSPEAFF	TGTGCCATCAGCACAGGGTCCCCTGAAGCTTTCTTT
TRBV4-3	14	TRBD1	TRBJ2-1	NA	CASSRGTGISEQFF	TGCGCCAGCAGCCGGGGGACAGGGATTAGTGAGCAGTTCTTC
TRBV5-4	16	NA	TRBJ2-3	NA	CASSLRAGVSTDTQYF	TGTGCCAGCAGCTTGAGGGCCGGGGTGAGCACAGATACGCAGTATTTT
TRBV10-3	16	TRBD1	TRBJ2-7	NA	CAISELDRAQRYEQYF	TGTGCCATCAGTGAGTTGGACAGGGCCCAGCGCTACGAGCAGTACTTC
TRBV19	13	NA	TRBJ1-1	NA	CASSPRGSTEAFF	TGTGCCAGTAGTCCCCGAGGGTCGACTGAAGCTTTCTTT
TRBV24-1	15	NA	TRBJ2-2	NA	CATSDFTRNTGELFF	TGTGCCACCAGTGACTTTACCAGAAACACCGGGGAGCTGTTTTTT
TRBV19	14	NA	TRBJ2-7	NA	CASSIRATSYEQYF	TGTGCCAGTAGTATCAGGGCAACCTCCTACGAGCAGTACTTC
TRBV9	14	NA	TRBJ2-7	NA	CASSVDGLTYEQYF	TGTGCCAGCAGCGTAGACGGACTAACCTACGAGCAGTACTTC
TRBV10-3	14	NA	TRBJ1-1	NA	CAIKMEGLNTEAFF	TGTGCCATCAAGATGGAGGGCCTGAACACTGAAGCTTTCTTT
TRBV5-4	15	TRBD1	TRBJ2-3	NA	CASSVRDRGIGTQYF	TGTGCCAGCAGCGTCCGGGACAGGGGTATTGGTACGCAGTATTTT
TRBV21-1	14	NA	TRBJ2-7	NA	CASVRLGRFYEQYF	TGTGCCAGCGTCCGCCTGGGCAGGTTCTACGAGCAGTACTTC
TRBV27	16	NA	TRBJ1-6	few	CASSSKASSYNSPLHF	TGTGCCAGCAGTTCGAAAGCGAGCTCCTATAATTCACCCCTCCACTTT
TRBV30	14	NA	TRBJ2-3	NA	CAWGTQGNTDTQYF	TGTGCCTGGGGGACTCAGGGAAACACAGATACGCAGTATTTT
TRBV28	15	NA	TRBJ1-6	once	CASRPPGANNSPLHF	TGTGCCAGCCGACCCCCGGGAGCGAATAATTCACCCCTCCACTTT
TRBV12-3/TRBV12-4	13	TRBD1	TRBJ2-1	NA	CASSTDRDNEQFF	TGTGCCAGCAGTACGGACAGGGACAATGAGCAGTTCTTC
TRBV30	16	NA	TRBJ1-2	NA	CARTSPGTQYNYGYTF	TGTGCCCGTACCTCACCCGGGACACAATATAACTATGGCTACACCTTC
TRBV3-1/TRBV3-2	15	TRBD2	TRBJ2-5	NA	CASSQSRTSGETQYF	TGTGCCAGCAGCCAATCCCGGACTAGCGGAGAGACCCAGTACTTC
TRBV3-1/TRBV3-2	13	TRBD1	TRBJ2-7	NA	CASSQTGVSEQYF	TGTGCCAGCAGCCAAACAGGGGTTTCGGAGCAGTACTTC
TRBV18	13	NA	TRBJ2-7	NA	CASSPNRVDEQYF	TGTGCCAGCTCACCGAACAGGGTCGACGAGCAGTACTTC
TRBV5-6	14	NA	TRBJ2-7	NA	CASSKFDSPYEQYF	TGTGCCAGCAGCAAATTCGACAGCCCCTACGAGCAGTACTTC
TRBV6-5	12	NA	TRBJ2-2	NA	CASSFLSGELFF	TGTGCCAGCAGTTTCCTCAGCGGGGAGCTGTTTTTT
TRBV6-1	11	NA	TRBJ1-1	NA	CASSDDSEAFF	TGTGCCAGCAGTGACGACAGTGAAGCTTTCTTT
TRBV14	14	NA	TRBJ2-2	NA	CASSQESPAGELFF	TGTGCCAGCAGCCAAGAGTCCCCAGCCGGGGAGCTGTTTTTT
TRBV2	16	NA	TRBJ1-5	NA	CASSGGQDRLRQPQHF	TGTGCCAGCAGTGGGGGGCAGGACAGACTTCGCCAGCCCCAGCATTTT
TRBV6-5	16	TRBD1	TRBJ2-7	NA	CASSYLTGTGDYEQYF	TGTGCCAGCAGTTACCTAACCGGGACAGGGGACTACGAGCAGTACTTC
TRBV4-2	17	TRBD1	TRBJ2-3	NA	CASSQEGMDRGQYTQYF	TGTGCCAGCAGCCAGGAAGGGATGGACAGGGGGCAATATACGCAGTATTTT
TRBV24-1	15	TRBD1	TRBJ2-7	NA	CATSDAGQGAYEQYF	TGTGCCACCAGTGATGCGGGACAGGGGGCCTACGAGCAGTACTTC
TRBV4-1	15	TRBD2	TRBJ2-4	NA	CASSQDKAGAGIQYF	TGCGCCAGCAGCCAAGATAAGGCGGGAGCGGGCATTCAGTACTTC
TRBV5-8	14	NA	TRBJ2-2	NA	CASSFRGNTGELFF	TGTGCCAGCAGCTTCAGGGGTAACACCGGGGAGCTGTTTTTT
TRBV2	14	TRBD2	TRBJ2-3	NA	CATALGGSVDTQYF	TGTGCCACCGCGTTGGGCGGGAGCGTGGATACGCAGTATTTT
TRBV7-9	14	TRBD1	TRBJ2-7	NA	CASSLTGTGGEQYF	TGTGCCAGCAGCTTAACCGGGACAGGGGGAGAGCAGTACTTC